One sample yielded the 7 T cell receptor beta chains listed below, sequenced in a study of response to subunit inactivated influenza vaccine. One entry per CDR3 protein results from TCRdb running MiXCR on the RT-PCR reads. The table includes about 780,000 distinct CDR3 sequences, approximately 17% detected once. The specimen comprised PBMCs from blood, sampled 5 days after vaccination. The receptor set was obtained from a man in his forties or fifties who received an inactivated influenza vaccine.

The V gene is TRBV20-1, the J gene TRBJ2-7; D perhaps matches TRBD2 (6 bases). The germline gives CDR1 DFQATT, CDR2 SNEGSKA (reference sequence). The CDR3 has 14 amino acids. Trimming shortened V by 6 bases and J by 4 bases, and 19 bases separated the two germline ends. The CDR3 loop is CSAAGRAAGYEQYF. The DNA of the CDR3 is TGCAGTGCCGCGGGCAGGGCCGCGGGATACGAGCAGTACTTC.

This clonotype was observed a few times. Here the CDR3 reads CASRWTPQETQYF. CDR3 sequence (DNA): TGTGCCAGCAGGTGGACACCCCAAGAGACCCAGTACTTC. The chain employs TRBV7-9 and TRBJ2-5, with D tentatively TRBD1 (5 bases). Germline V CDR1 and CDR2: SEHNR, FQNEAQ (reference sequence). The CDR3 totals 13 residues. Trimming stripped 6 bases from V and 1 base from J, with 9 bases between.

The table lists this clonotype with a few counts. CDR3 protein: CAARQGSSYNEQFF. The DNA for the CDR3 is TGTGCCGCCAGACAGGGGAGCTCCTACAATGAGCAGTTCTTC. This sequence joins TRBV28 and TRBJ2-1; 8 positions match TRBD1. The germline CDR1 and CDR2 sequences are MDHEN and SYDVKM. The CDR3 has 14 amino acids. J lost 0 bases, V lost 11 bases, and 6 bases had no gene match.

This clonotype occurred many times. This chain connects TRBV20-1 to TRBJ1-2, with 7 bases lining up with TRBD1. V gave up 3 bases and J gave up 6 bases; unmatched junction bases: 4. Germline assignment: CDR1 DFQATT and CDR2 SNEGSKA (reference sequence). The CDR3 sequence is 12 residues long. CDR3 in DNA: TGCAGTGCTAGCAGGGGGGACGATGGCTACACCTTC. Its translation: CSASRGDDGYTF.

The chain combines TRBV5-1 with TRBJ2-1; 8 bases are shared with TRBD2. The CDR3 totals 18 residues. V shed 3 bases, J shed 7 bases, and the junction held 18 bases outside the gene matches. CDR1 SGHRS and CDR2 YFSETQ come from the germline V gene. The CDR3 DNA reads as TGCGCCAGCAGCTCCCGCGGTAGCGGGAAGGAGGGTAAAAATGAGCAGTTCTTC. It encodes CASSSRGSGKEGKNEQFF.

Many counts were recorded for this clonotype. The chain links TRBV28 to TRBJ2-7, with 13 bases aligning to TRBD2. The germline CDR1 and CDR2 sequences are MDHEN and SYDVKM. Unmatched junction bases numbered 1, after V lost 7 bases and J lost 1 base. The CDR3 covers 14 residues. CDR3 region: CASILAGGSYEQYF. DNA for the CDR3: TGTGCCAGCATACTAGCGGGAGGGTCCTACGAGCAGTACTTC.

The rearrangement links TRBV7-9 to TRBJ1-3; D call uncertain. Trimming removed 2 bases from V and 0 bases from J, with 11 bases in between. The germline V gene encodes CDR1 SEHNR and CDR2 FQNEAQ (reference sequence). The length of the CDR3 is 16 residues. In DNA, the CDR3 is TGTGCCAGCAGCTTATCCGGGATCAGCTCTGGAAACACCATATATTTT. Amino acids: CASSLSGISSGNTIYF.